This entry features one TCR beta chain sequence. Its antigen is still unknown. CDR3 length: 17 residues. The data were taken from a study of CD4 T cells in relation to SARS-CoV-2 and coronaviruses. Study-level information: Crossreactive spike epitopes shared across donors were mapped to their HLA restriction. Regarding the study as a whole: Culture-expanded clones reflect memory recall rather than primary priming during culture. Each donor contributed either pre-pandemic or post-infection samples, not both. In 55% to 75% of donors, memory CD4+ clonotypes crossrecognized SARS-CoV-2 and at least one common cold coronavirus spike.

Before the COVID-19 pandemic, during about 2011-2019, CD4+ T cells were taken from unexposed donors. Only in-frame clones appear in the TCRdb table, and some are missing; sequencing was by immunoSEQ multiplex PCR. The data contain about 64,000 clones, about 94% of them singletons. The genes are TRBV21-1 and TRBJ1-1. TRBV21-1 is deemed a pseudogene. This TCR was sampled from a human donor in good health. Sequencing input: naive CD4+ T cells from PBMCs. Subset noted: naive CD4+ T cells isolated by negative enrichment. CDR3 region: CASSKRTPRCWDTEAFF. As DNA, the CDR3 is TGTGCCAGCAGCAAAAGAACACCCAGATGTTGGGACACTGAAGCTTTCTTT.